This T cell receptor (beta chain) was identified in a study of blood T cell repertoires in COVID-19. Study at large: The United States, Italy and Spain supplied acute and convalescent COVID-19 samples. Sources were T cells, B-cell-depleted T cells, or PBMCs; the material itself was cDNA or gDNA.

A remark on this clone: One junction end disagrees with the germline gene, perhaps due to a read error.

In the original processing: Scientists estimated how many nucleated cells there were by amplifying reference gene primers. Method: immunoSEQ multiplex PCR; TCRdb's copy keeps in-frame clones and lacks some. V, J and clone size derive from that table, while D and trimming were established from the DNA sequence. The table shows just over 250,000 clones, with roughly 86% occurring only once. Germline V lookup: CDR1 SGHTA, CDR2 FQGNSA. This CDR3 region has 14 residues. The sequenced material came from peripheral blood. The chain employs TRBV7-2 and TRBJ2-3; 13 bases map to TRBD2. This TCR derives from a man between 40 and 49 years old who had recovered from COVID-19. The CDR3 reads CASMTSGGTDTQYF. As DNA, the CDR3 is TGTGCAAGCATGACTAGCGGGGGGACAGATACGCAGTATTTT.